The T cell receptor beta chain described here comes from a study of CD8 T cells in ankylosing spondylitis. TCRdb redid the calling of the 5' RACE reads with MiXCR, one entry per CDR3 protein. Here the sample spans 250,000 to 350,000 distinct CDR3 sequences, around 21% being singletons. Trimming stripped 0 bases from V and 3 bases from J, with 3 bases between. The germline V gene has CDR1 LNHNV and CDR2 YYDKDF (reference sequence). This CDR3 has 13 amino acids. About this clonotype: Its antigen is unknown.

Study-level points and caveats: Researchers reportedly found disease-linked clones significantly enriched in matched ankylosing spondylitis synovial fluid.

The TCR was taken from a female donor with ankylosing spondylitis or in good health (not recorded which). The sample taken for sequencing was blood, either unsorted or a sorted T cell fraction (not recorded which). The chain links TRBV15 to TRBJ1-5, with unresolved D. CDR3 sequence: CATSRDTNQPQHF. For the CDR3, the DNA is TGTGCCACCAGCAGAGATACCAATCAGCCCCAGCATTTT.